The next 24 T cell receptor beta chains were all read from a single sample in a study of cytomegalovirus exposure and HLA in healthy donors. Primers included in the PCR were 60 Vbeta and 13 Jbeta primers. Sequencing used immunoSEQ multiplex PCR; TCRdb keeps in-frame clones, though not all of them. The table has around 150,000 clones, approximately 77% seen once. The sample consisted of PBMCs. These receptor sequences come from a woman aged 35 to 49 in good health and CMV-seronegative.

The V call is TRBV29-1, the J call TRBJ2-1; 10 nucleotides agree with TRBD2. The V gene's germline CDR1 is SQVTM and CDR2 ANQGSEA. With 2 bases clipped from V and 9 bases from J, the junction kept 16 bases outside the gene matches. CDR3 size: 17 residues. CDR3 bases: TGCAGCGTTGAAAGGCTAGCGGGGGATTGGGTGAATGGTGAGCAGTTCTTC. It is translated as CSVERLAGDWVNGEQFF.

The chain combines TRBV13 with TRBJ1-5, with TRBD1 matching over 9 bases. Germline V gene sequence: CDR1 PRHDT, CDR2 FYEKMQ (reference sequence). The CDR3 contains 14 residues. Trimming at V came to 5 bases and at J to 7 bases, leaving 6 bases not matched to a gene. As DNA, the CDR3 is TGTGCCAGCAGCCGGGACAGGGTTGGACAGCCCCAGCATTTT. It is translated as CASSRDRVGQPQHF.

The rearrangement joins TRBV5-1 to TRBJ1-3; no clear D. V lost 4 bases and J lost 3, with 17 bases in between. The germline V gene has CDR1 SGHRS and CDR2 YFSETQ. This CDR3 has 16 amino acids. Here the CDR3 reads CASSQASGGGGNTIYF. The CDR3 nucleotides are TGCGCCAGCAGCCAAGCATCGGGAGGAGGTGGAAACACCATATATTTT.

J is TRBJ2-1 and V is TRBV6-6; tentatively, D is TRBD2 (5 bases). V gave up 8 bases and J gave up 10 bases, with 24 bases separating them. The CDR3 length is 15 residues. Germline CDR1 MNHNY, CDR2 SVGAGI (reference sequence). CDR3: CASFNGLSPLGEQFF. The CDR3 coding sequence is TGTGCCAGCTTTAACGGACTTTCCCCATTAGGCGAGCAGTTCTTC.

V is TRBV18 and J is TRBJ1-2, with D possibly matching TRBD1 (6 bases). Germline CDR1 KGHSH, CDR2 LQKENI. V was shortened by 3 bases and J by 2 bases, with 19 bases between the two germline ends. The CDR3 runs to 17 residues. For the CDR3, the DNA is TGTGCCAGCTCACCTAACCCTTTAGGGGGAAAGAACTATGGCTACACCTTC. Translated, it gives CASSPNPLGGKNYGYTF.

This rearrangement joins TRBV7-3 to TRBJ2-2; 10 bases match TRBD1. Trimming cost V 5 bases and J 5 bases; bases outside gene matches: 5. Germline CDR1 and CDR2: SGHTA and FQGTGA. The CDR3 runs 15 residues. CDR3 region: CASSPDRGATGELFF. The CDR3, as DNA: TGTGCCAGCAGCCCGGACAGGGGGGCGACCGGGGAGCTGTTTTTT. Looking up the rest from reference TRBV7-3 and TRBJ2-2 gives the full variable domain: GAGVSQTPSNKVTEKGKYVELRCDPISGHTALYWYRQSLGQGPEFLIYFQGTGAADDSGLPNDRFFAVRPEGSVSTLKIQRTERGDSAVYLCASSPDRGATGELFFGEGSRLTVL.

The chain recombines TRBV27 with TRBJ1-1; 7 bases agree with TRBD1. Germline CDR1 reads MNHEY; CDR2 reads SMNVEV (reference sequence). This CDR3 is built from 15 residues. The ends lost 5 bases at V and 1 base at J; junction bases unmatched: 7. The CDR3: CASSPRDRSNTEAFF. The CDR3 coding sequence is TGTGCCAGCAGTCCTCGGGACAGATCGAACACTGAAGCTTTCTTT.

This clone came up once. The rearrangement uses TRBV7-2 and TRBJ1-4; possible D gene TRBD1, 6 bases. The CDR3 is made up of 13 amino acids. CDR1 and CDR2 from the germline V gene are SGHTA and FQGNSA. V was pared by 7 bases and J by 8 bases, with 14 bases between. The CDR3 region has the DNA TGTGCCAGCAACCGAGGGGGGGCGGAAAAACTGTTTTTT. It yields the protein CASNRGGAEKLFF.

The genes are TRBV28 and TRBJ1-2; 9 nucleotides agree with TRBD1. Germline loops: CDR1 MDHEN, CDR2 SYDVKM. This CDR3 region has 14 residues. V was clipped by 8 bases and J by 8 bases; unmatched bases: 12. In DNA, the CDR3 is TGTGCCAGCGGTTGGGGACAGGGCGGTCTCGGCTACACCTTC. This encodes CASGWGQGGLGYTF.

The gene calls are TRBV4-1 and TRBJ1-2, with TRBD1 matching 7 bases. Germline V gene lookup returns CDR1 MGHRA and CDR2 YSYEKL. V shed 3 bases, J shed 8 bases, and the junction held 9 bases outside the gene matches. The CDR3 has 14 amino acids. CDR3 loop: CASSHSGTAEGYTF. CDR3 coding DNA: TGCGCCAGCAGCCACTCCGGGACAGCGGAAGGCTACACCTTC.

The rearrangement uses TRBV6-1 and TRBJ2-7, with a possible D match to TRBD1 (6 bases). V lost 0 bases and J 2 bases, leaving 14 bases between the germline ends. Germline loops: CDR1 MNHNS, CDR2 SASEGT. The CDR3 covers 16 residues. This CDR3 reads CASSEANQGITYEQYF. CDR3 sequence (DNA): TGTGCCAGCAGTGAAGCAAATCAGGGGATCACCTACGAGCAGTACTTC.

A few counts support this clone. The rearrangement uses TRBV5-4 and TRBJ1-2; D might be TRBD1 (6 bases). The V gene lost 4 bases and the J gene lost 2 bases, with 15 bases spanning the gap. The germline V gene has CDR1 SGHNT and CDR2 YYREEE (reference sequence). The CDR3 length is 15 residues. CDR3 sequence: CASSTLTTGNYGYTF. The CDR3 DNA is TGTGCCAGCAGCACCTTAACCACAGGGAACTATGGCTACACCTTC.

V and J are TRBV6-1 and TRBJ2-2; D may be TRBD1 (7 bases). Germline-derived CDR1 and CDR2 are MNHNS and SASEGT. CDR3 size: 18 residues. Trimming cost V 3 bases and J 2 bases, with 19 bases left between them. The CDR3 is CASSDRLVQGTNTGELFF. The CDR3 coding sequence is TGTGCCAGCAGTGATAGGTTGGTACAGGGGACTAACACCGGGGAGCTGTTTTTT.

The DNA of the CDR3 is TGCGCCAGCAGCTTGGTCCCAGGGAACACCGGGGAGCTGTTTTTT. Its translation: CASSLVPGNTGELFF. The rearrangement uses TRBV5-1 and TRBJ2-2; D gene unclear. Germline CDR1 SGHRS, CDR2 YFSETQ. The V and J ends lost 0 bases and 1 base respectively, with 7 bases between them. There are 15 residues in the CDR3.

J is TRBJ2-7 and V is TRBV30, with D perhaps TRBD2 (6 bases). The CDR3 has 16 amino acids. The V gene's germline CDR1 is GTSNPN and CDR2 SVGIG (reference sequence). V lost 2 bases and J lost 2, with 19 bases in between. The CDR3 DNA reads as TGTGCCTGGAGTTTAGGAGGGATAGGGGTTCCCTACGAGCAGTACTTC. Residues: CAWSLGGIGVPYEQYF.

This clone was seen a few times. The V and J genes are TRBV25-1 and TRBJ1-5; 7 nucleotides agree with TRBD1. With V trimmed by 3 bases and J by 6 bases, 8 bases remained unmatched. The CDR3 has 15 residues. Germline CDR1 MGHDK, CDR2 SYGVNS. The CDR3: CASSEGDRVSQPQHF. In DNA form, the CDR3 reads TGTGCCAGCAGTGAGGGTGACAGGGTTTCTCAGCCCCAGCATTTT. The full variable domain, in which reference TRBV25-1 and TRBJ1-5 provide the parts outside the CDR3, is EADIYQTPRYLVIGTGKKITLECSQTMGHDKMYWYQQDPGMELHLIHYSYGVNSTEKGDLSSESTVSRIRTEHFPLTLESARPSHTSQYLCASSEGDRVSQPQHFGDGTRLSIL.

The chain employs TRBV7-9 and TRBJ2-3, with a possible D match to TRBD2 (5 bases). V was trimmed by 2 bases and J by 1 base, leaving 13 bases between them. Germline V gene lookup returns CDR1 SEHNR and CDR2 FQNEAQ (reference sequence). The CDR3 has 16 amino acids. The CDR3 reads CASSLIASGRTDTQYF. DNA of the CDR3: TGTGCCAGCAGCTTAATAGCAAGCGGTCGCACAGATACGCAGTATTTT. Full variable domain (outside the CDR3, taken from reference TRBV7-9 and TRBJ2-3): DTGVSQNPRHKITKRGQNVTFRCDPISEHNRLYWYRQTLGQGPEFLTYFQNEAQLEKSRLLSDRFSAERPKGSFSTLEIQRTEQGDSAMYLCASSLIASGRTDTQYFGPGTRLTVL.

This clone was observed a few times. The gene calls are TRBV27 and TRBJ2-1; 7 bases fit TRBD2. Germline-derived CDR1 and CDR2 are MNHEY and SMNVEV (reference sequence). V lost 3 bases and J lost 7; bases outside the gene matches: 12. The CDR3 spans 16 residues. The DNA of the CDR3 is TGTGCCAGCAGTTTTCCCCTTCCGGGAGGAATAAATGAGCAGTTCTTC. This translates into CASSFPLPGGINEQFF.

The rearrangement links TRBV27 to TRBJ2-7, with 8 bases matching TRBD1. The CDR3 spans 15 residues. The germline CDR1 and CDR2 sequences are MNHEY and SMNVEV (reference sequence). V shed 3 bases and J 2 bases; nucleotides not matched to a gene: 6. The CDR3 sequence: CASSLTRDRPYEQYF. The CDR3 coding sequence is TGTGCCAGCAGTTTGACGCGGGACAGGCCCTACGAGCAGTACTTC.

This clone has just a few counts. V is TRBV14 and J is TRBJ2-1, with TRBD1 matching over 8 bases. This CDR3 comprises 18 residues. CDR1 and CDR2 from the germline V gene are SGHDN and FVKESK. J gave up 4 bases and V 0 bases, and 11 bases lay outside the gene matches. For the CDR3, the DNA is TGTGCCAGCAGCCAAGAGGCCTGGACAGGGAAAGTTTACAATGAGCAGTTCTTC. It translates to CASSQEAWTGKVYNEQFF.

The V and J genes are TRBV5-1 and TRBJ2-3; D is unresolved. V lost 2 bases, J lost 0 bases, and 16 bases lay in between. This CDR3 spans 17 amino acids. The germline V gene encodes CDR1 SGHRS and CDR2 YFSETQ. The DNA of the CDR3 is TGCGCCAGCAGCTTCAAAAAGACATCTCGTAGCACAGATACGCAGTATTTT. It yields the protein CASSFKKTSRSTDTQYF.

The rearrangement links TRBV7-8 to TRBJ2-3; possible D gene TRBD2, 6 bases. The CDR3 has 12 amino acids. Trimming took off 11 bases at V and 5 bases at J, with 14 bases between the two ends. Per germline, CDR1 SGHVS and CDR2 FQNEAQ. The chain's CDR3 is CASNRGGDTQYF. The CDR3 DNA follows: TGTGCCTCTAATCGGGGAGGAGATACGCAGTATTTT.

This clone was observed a handful of times. V and J are TRBV19 and TRBJ1-6; tentatively, D is TRBD1 (6 bases). The CDR3 spans 15 residues. Germline V CDR1 and CDR2: LNHDA, SQIVND (reference sequence). V lost 9 bases and J lost 6, with 18 bases in between. The CDR3, as DNA: TGTGCCAGCCAAACCCTACAGGGCGGTAATTCACCCCTCCACTTT. Translation gives CASQTLQGGNSPLHF.

This clone came up once. The gene calls are TRBV6-5 and TRBJ1-6, with D unclear. The germline gives CDR1 MNHEY, CDR2 SVGAGI. This CDR3 has 14 amino acids. The ends were cut back, 10 bases at V and 4 bases at J, with 14 bases in the middle. The CDR3 sequence: CATFQRPYNSPLHF. The CDR3 nucleotides are TGTGCCACCTTCCAGCGACCTTATAATTCACCCCTCCACTTT.